Listed below are T cell receptor beta chains from one sample, sequenced in a study of siplizumab effects on memory and regulatory T cells. The protocol was immunoSEQ multiplex PCR, while the TCRdb copy is restricted to in-frame clones and leaves out a portion. The profile shows more than 90,000 clones, about 90% of them singletons. Sequenced input: non-Treg CD4+ T cells sorted from blood. These receptors all stem from a human donor in good health. Each CDR3 is given with its conserved first and last residue. A D gene is named only where the DNA matches it firmly. Size is omitted from some rows. Given values are once, few, many or a class for expanded clones.

clone size: -; J gene: TRBJ2-7; D gene: -; V gene: TRBV6-1; CDR3 protein: CASSEPPSSYEQYF; CDR3 DNA: TGTGCCAGCAGTGAACCCCCAAGCTCCTACGAGCAGTACTTC
clone size: -; J gene: TRBJ2-2; D gene: -; V gene: TRBV19; CDR3 protein: CAVPGGRDTGELFF; CDR3 DNA: TGTGCCGTACCTGGGGGCAGGGACACCGGGGAGCTGTTTTTT
clone size: -; J gene: TRBJ1-5; D gene: -; V gene: TRBV19; CDR3 protein: CAISWTVNQPQHF; CDR3 DNA: TGTGCGATCTCGTGGACGGTCAATCAGCCCCAGCATTTT
clone size: few; J gene: TRBJ1-1; D gene: TRBD1; V gene: TRBV28; CDR3 protein: CASSLNRGRAFF; CDR3 DNA: TGTGCCAGCAGTTTAAACAGGGGTAGGGCTTTCTTT
clone size: -; J gene: TRBJ2-7; D gene: TRBD2; V gene: TRBV5-1; CDR3 protein: CASSQTTSGTSLSYEQYF; CDR3 DNA: TGCGCCAGCAGCCAGACGACTAGCGGGACATCTCTTTCCTACGAGCAGTACTTC
clone size: -; J gene: TRBJ2-5; D gene: TRBD1; V gene: TRBV9; CDR3 protein: CASSVQGAKETQYF; CDR3 DNA: TGTGCCAGCAGCGTACAGGGGGCAAAAGAGACCCAGTACTTC
clone size: -; J gene: TRBJ1-2; D gene: -; V gene: TRBV6-5; CDR3 protein: CASKKRDYGYTF; CDR3 DNA: TGTGCCAGCAAAAAACGGGACTATGGCTACACCTTC
clone size: once; J gene: TRBJ1-1; D gene: -; V gene: TRBV5-6; CDR3 protein: CASSFREGNTEAFF; CDR3 DNA: TGTGCCAGCAGCTTCCGGGAGGGCAACACTGAAGCTTTCTTT
clone size: -; J gene: TRBJ2-7; D gene: -; V gene: TRBV30; CDR3 protein: CAWRAPGLSSYEQYF; CDR3 DNA: TGTGCCTGGAGAGCCCCGGGACTCAGCTCCTACGAGCAGTACTTC
clone size: -; J gene: TRBJ2-1; D gene: TRBD2; V gene: TRBV5-4; CDR3 protein: CASSFDPSGSNEQFF; CDR3 DNA: TGTGCCAGCAGCTTCGATCCTAGCGGGAGCAATGAGCAGTTCTTC
clone size: -; J gene: TRBJ2-2; D gene: -; V gene: TRBV19; CDR3 protein: CASRAALNTGELFF; CDR3 DNA: TGTGCCAGTAGGGCAGCCTTGAACACCGGGGAGCTGTTTTTT
clone size: -; J gene: TRBJ2-1; D gene: TRBD2; V gene: TRBV4-1; CDR3 protein: CASSQGLAGSSYNEQFF; CDR3 DNA: TGCGCCAGCAGCCAAGGACTAGCAGGGAGCTCCTACAATGAGCAGTTCTTC
clone size: -; J gene: TRBJ2-1; D gene: TRBD2; V gene: TRBV7-3; CDR3 protein: CASSPRTSSNEQFF; CDR3 DNA: TGTGCCAGCAGCCCTAGGACTAGCAGTAATGAGCAGTTCTTC
clone size: -; J gene: TRBJ1-1; D gene: -; V gene: TRBV27; CDR3 protein: CASSLSGGPTEAFF; CDR3 DNA: TGTGCCAGCAGTTTATCTGGGGGGCCCACTGAAGCTTTCTTT
clone size: -; J gene: TRBJ2-6; D gene: TRBD1; V gene: TRBV4-1; CDR3 protein: CASSQDLTGARSGANVLTF; CDR3 DNA: TGCGCCAGCAGCCAAGATTTGACAGGGGCCCGCTCTGGGGCCAACGTCCTGACTTTC
clone size: -; J gene: TRBJ2-2; D gene: TRBD2; V gene: TRBV14; CDR3 protein: CASSLAGGIANTGELFF; CDR3 DNA: TGTGCCAGCAGTTTAGCGGGAGGGATTGCGAACACCGGGGAGCTGTTTTTT
clone size: -; J gene: TRBJ2-5; D gene: TRBD2; V gene: TRBV5-4; CDR3 protein: CASSLAGLGSGEETQYF; CDR3 DNA: TGTGCCAGCAGCTTGGCTGGCCTGGGGAGCGGGGAAGAGACCCAGTACTTC
clone size: -; J gene: TRBJ1-4; D gene: TRBD1; V gene: TRBV7-8; CDR3 protein: CASSPDRGRPNEKLFF; CDR3 DNA: TGTGCCAGCAGCCCCGACAGGGGGCGGCCTAATGAAAAACTGTTTTTT
clone size: -; J gene: TRBJ2-5; D gene: TRBD1; V gene: TRBV7-7; CDR3 protein: CASSQGQVPQETQYF; CDR3 DNA: TGTGCTAGCAGCCAAGGACAGGTGCCTCAAGAGACCCAGTACTTC
clone size: few; J gene: TRBJ1-2; D gene: -; V gene: TRBV7-2; CDR3 protein: CASSFSFYGYTF; CDR3 DNA: TGTGCCAGCAGCTTCAGTTTCTATGGCTACACCTTC
clone size: few; J gene: TRBJ1-5; D gene: TRBD1; V gene: TRBV2; CDR3 protein: CASQAGGDQPQHF; CDR3 DNA: TGTGCCAGCCAGGCAGGGGGCGATCAGCCCCAGCATTTT
clone size: -; J gene: TRBJ2-5; D gene: -; V gene: TRBV7-3; CDR3 protein: CASAQGETQYF; CDR3 DNA: TGTGCCAGCGCTCAGGGAGAGACCCAGTACTTC
clone size: -; J gene: TRBJ2-3; D gene: -; V gene: TRBV7-2; CDR3 protein: CASSLGSADRRSDTQYF; CDR3 DNA: TGTGCCAGCAGCTTAGGGTCTGCGGACCGCAGATCAGATACGCAGTATTTT
clone size: -; J gene: TRBJ2-1; D gene: -; V gene: TRBV7-2; CDR3 protein: CASRITGFNEQFF; CDR3 DNA: TGTGCCAGCAGGATAACAGGGTTCAATGAGCAGTTCTTC
clone size: -; J gene: TRBJ1-5; D gene: -; V gene: TRBV6-4; CDR3 protein: CASSGQADQPQHF; CDR3 DNA: TGTGCCAGCAGTGGACAGGCGGATCAGCCCCAGCATTTT
clone size: -; J gene: TRBJ2-6; D gene: -; V gene: TRBV6-6; CDR3 protein: CASSYPGEGANVLTF; CDR3 DNA: TGTGCCAGCAGTTACCCGGGGGAAGGGGCCAACGTCCTGACTTTC
clone size: -; J gene: TRBJ2-5; D gene: TRBD2; V gene: TRBV5-4; CDR3 protein: CASSLRLGGSETQYF; CDR3 DNA: TGTGCCAGCAGCTTGAGACTGGGAGGGTCGGAGACCCAGTACTTC
clone size: -; J gene: TRBJ2-3; D gene: TRBD2; V gene: TRBV15; CDR3 protein: CATSRDSKTSGSRNTQYF; CDR3 DNA: TGTGCCACCAGCAGAGATTCAAAAACTAGCGGGAGTCGGAATACGCAGTATTTT
clone size: -; J gene: TRBJ2-1; D gene: TRBD2; V gene: TRBV30; CDR3 protein: CAWSVPLTSGRADEQFF; CDR3 DNA: TGTGCCTGGAGTGTACCCCTGACTAGCGGGAGGGCCGATGAGCAGTTCTTC